This T cell receptor (beta chain) was identified in a study of radiation and T cells in renal cell carcinoma. Described time point: blood 4 weeks post-SBRT, at nephrectomy. The treatment here: 15 Gy SBRT to primary tumor, nephrectomy 4 weeks later. Nephrectomy followed 15 Gy stereotactic body radiation by 4 weeks. The tumor was a clear cell renal cell carcinoma. Germline CDR1 LNHDA, CDR2 SQIVND (reference sequence). V lost 5 bases to trimming and J lost 5 bases, with 9 bases between them. This CDR3 has 12 amino acids. Sequencing was performed with immunoSEQ multiplex PCR; in TCRdb, only in-frame clones are kept and a portion is missing. This table holds some 150,000 clones, 86% found once.

The chain employs TRBV19 and TRBJ1-2; no reliable D call. The source is a woman aged 50 to 65 with renal cell carcinoma. The material sequenced was blood, taken from a patient whose treatment included radiotherapy and nephrectomy. The CDR3 spells CASSSSPYGYTF. The CDR3 region has the DNA TGTGCCAGTAGTTCCTCCCCTTATGGCTACACCTTC. The full variable domain, with the rest looked up from reference TRBV19 and TRBJ1-2, is DGGITQSPKYLFRKEGQNVTLSCEQNLNHDAMYWYRQDPGQGLRLIYYSQIVNDFQKGDIAEGYSVSREKKESFPLTVTSAQKNPTAFYLCASSSSPYGYTFGSGTRLTVV.